Presented here are 3 T cell receptor beta chains from one specimen sequenced in a study of T cell responses to AZD1222 COVID-19 vaccine. The repertoire was sequenced with immunoSEQ multiplex PCR; TCRdb's copy has only in-frame clones and lacks some. The sample shows around 150,000 clones, roughly 87% of them seen only once. Material: peripheral blood, obtained 28 days after the second AZD1222 dose. These receptors came from an adult who received the AZD1222 COVID-19 vaccine.

This clone was detected a few times. The chain couples TRBV28 to TRBJ2-7, with 8 bases aligning to TRBD2. The V segment lost 10 bases and the J segment 4 bases; nucleotides outside the gene matches: 15. Germline CDR1 MDHEN, CDR2 SYDVKM. The CDR3 has 15 amino acids. The CDR3 DNA sequence: TGTGCCACTAAAAGTCGGGGGGGCGCGAGATACGAGCAGTACTTC. This codes for CATKSRGGARYEQYF.

V and J are TRBV7-3 and TRBJ2-2; perhaps TRBD2 as D (5 bases). From germline, CDR1 is SGHTA and CDR2 FQGTGA. Trimming stripped 6 bases from V and 3 bases from J, with 11 bases between. The CDR3 is 14 residues long. CDR3 DNA: TGTGCCAGCAGTTCGGGATCAGACACCGGGGAGCTGTTTTTT. As protein: CASSSGSDTGELFF. The complete variable domain, with remaining parts taken from reference TRBV7-3 and TRBJ2-2, reads GAGVSQTPSNKVTEKGKYVELRCDPISGHTALYWYRQSLGQGPEFLIYFQGTGAADDSGLPNDRFFAVRPEGSVSTLKIQRTERGDSAVYLCASSSGSDTGELFFGEGSRLTVL.

J is TRBJ1-4 and V is TRBV4-1, with D possibly being TRBD1 (5 bases). Trimming cost V 4 bases and J 5 bases, with 14 bases left between them. The germline CDR1 and CDR2 sequences are MGHRA and YSYEKL. This CDR3 is built from 15 residues. CDR3 sequence reads: CASSRPQATNEKLFF. In DNA, the CDR3 is TGCGCCAGCAGCCGCCCACAGGCGACAAATGAAAAACTGTTTTTT.